This paragraph covers one TCR beta chain sequence. The data derive from a study of blood T cell repertoires in COVID-19. The CDR3 loop spans 13 amino acids. Germline trimming cut 6 bases from V and 1 base from J; bases unmatched to any gene: 2. Per germline, CDR1 MDHEN and CDR2 SYDVKM. The repertoire was sequenced with immunoSEQ multiplex PCR; TCRdb's copy has only in-frame clones and lacks some. Counted here are fewer than 250,000 clones, approximately 90% occurring once; the ten biggest clones make up around 0.7%. The V call is TRBV28, the J call TRBJ1-1; 7 positions agree with TRBD1. This receptor was identified in a man in his forties or fifties with acute or convalescent COVID-19. Sequencing was performed on peripheral blood. CDR3 region: CASSGTANTEAFF. CDR3 nucleotides: TGTGCCAGCAGCGGGACAGCGAACACTGAAGCTTTCTTT.